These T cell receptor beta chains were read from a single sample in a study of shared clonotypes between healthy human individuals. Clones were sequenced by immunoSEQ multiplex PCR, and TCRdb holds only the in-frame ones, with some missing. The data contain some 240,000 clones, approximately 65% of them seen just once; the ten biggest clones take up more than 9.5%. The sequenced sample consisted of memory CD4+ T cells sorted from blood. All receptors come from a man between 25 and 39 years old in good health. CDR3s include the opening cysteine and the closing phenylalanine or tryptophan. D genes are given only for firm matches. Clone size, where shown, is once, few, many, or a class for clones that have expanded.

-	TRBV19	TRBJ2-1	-	CASSTKTTLPYSEQFF	TGTGCCAGTAGTACGAAGACCACGCTTCCTTACAGTGAGCAGTTCTTC
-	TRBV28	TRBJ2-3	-	CASTSVGKATDTQYF	TGTGCCAGCACCTCTGTCGGGAAGGCCACAGATACGCAGTATTTT
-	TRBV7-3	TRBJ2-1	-	CASTTKRTYNEQFF	TGTGCCAGCACGACTAAGCGTACCTACAATGAGCAGTTCTTC
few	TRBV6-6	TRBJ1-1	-	CASIPGRRWNTEAFF	TGTGCCAGCATTCCGGGACGAAGGTGGAACACTGAAGCTTTCTTT
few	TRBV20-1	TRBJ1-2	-	CSARGDYGYTF	TGCAGTGCTAGGGGGGACTATGGCTACACCTTC
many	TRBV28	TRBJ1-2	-	CASSSGTDDYGYTF	TGTGCCAGCAGTTCCGGGACGGACGACTATGGCTACACCTTC
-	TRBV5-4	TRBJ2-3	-	CASSQDLDTQYF	TGTGCCAGCAGCCAAGATCTCGATACGCAGTATTTT
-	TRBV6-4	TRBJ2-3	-	CASSDSGGQGQDTQYF	TGTGCCAGCAGTGACTCCGGCGGGCAGGGTCAGGATACGCAGTATTTT
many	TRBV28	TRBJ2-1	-	CASSLAVSYNEQFF	TGTGCCAGCAGTTTAGCGGTGTCCTACAATGAGCAGTTCTTC
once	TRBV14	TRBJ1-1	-	CASSLDSYTEAFF	TGTGCCAGCAGCCTAGACAGTTACACTGAAGCTTTCTTT
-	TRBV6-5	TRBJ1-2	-	CASSYSQAPYGYTF	TGTGCCAGCAGTTACTCCCAGGCCCCCTATGGCTACACCTTC